This TCR beta chain was sequenced in a study of glioma-infiltrating T cells. The CDR3 loop spans 13 amino acids. CDR1 and CDR2 from the germline V gene are LGHDT and YNNKEL (reference sequence). V was cut by 3 bases and J by 2 bases, with 8 bases left in between. This clonotype was recorded at least ten times. TCR alpha and beta CDR3 regions were amplified from RNA using iRepertoire nested multiplex PCR. TCRdb reanalysed the multiplex PCR reads using MiXCR and keeps one entry per CDR3 protein. The sample has approximately 100,000 distinct CDR3 sequences; around 25% are singletons. The chain has TRBV3-1 and TRBJ2-7, with TRBD2 as a possible D gene (5 bases). This clonotype originated in a human donor with low-grade glioma or glioblastoma, undergoing nonglioma brain surgery, or in good health (not recorded which). Sequencing used glioma tissue, nonneoplastic brain tissue, or PBMCs (not recorded which). CDR3 sequence reads: CASSQAGAYEQYF. The CDR3 coding sequence is TGTGCCAGCAGCCAGGCCGGGGCCTACGAGCAGTACTTC.